The 20 T cell receptor beta chains below all came from one sample that was sequenced in a study of OX40 agonist ivuxolimab in advanced cancers. Libraries were prepared by immunoSEQ multiplex PCR; TCRdb keeps only in-frame clonotypes and omits some of them. The data hold 55,000 to 75,000 clones, with around four fifths observed a single time. The sequenced sample was CD4+ or CD8+ T cells sorted from blood, obtained in a trial of the OX40 agonist ivuxolimab. These receptors were collected from an adult with an advanced solid tumor such as melanoma, head and neck, liver or kidney cancer.

The rearrangement links TRBV7-8 to TRBJ1-1; 7 nucleotides agree with TRBD1. The V gene's germline CDR1 is SGHVS and CDR2 FQNEAQ. CDR3 size: 13 residues. Losses at the gene ends were 4 bases for V and 1 base for J; bases not matched to a gene: 0. CDR3 coding DNA: TGTGCCAGCAGCTACAGGGGGAACACTGAAGCTTTCTTT. Its translation: CASSYRGNTEAFF.

The chain is built from TRBV5-1 and TRBJ2-3; D may correspond to TRBD1 or TRBD2 (7 bases each). CDR3 length equals 17 residues. Germline V gives CDR1 SGHRS, CDR2 YFSETQ. V gave up 4 bases and J gave up 5 bases, with 23 bases separating them. The CDR3 DNA follows: TGCGCCAGCAGCGTGACAGGGAGGGGCTCTGGGGGAGATACGCAGTATTTT. This translates into CASSVTGRGSGGDTQYF.

This chain connects TRBV18 to TRBJ2-3; D is uncertain. V was clipped by 2 bases and J by 4 bases, with 13 bases between them. The germline V gene has CDR1 KGHSH and CDR2 LQKENI. The CDR3 contains 15 residues. CDR3: CASSPEAVGPDTQYF. The CDR3, as DNA: TGTGCCAGCTCACCAGAGGCGGTTGGGCCAGATACGCAGTATTTT. Supplemented by reference TRBV18 and TRBJ2-3, the full variable domain reads NAGVMQNPRHLVRRRGQEARLRCSPMKGHSHVYWYRQLPEEGLKFMVYLQKENIIDESGMPKERFSAEFPKEGPSILRIQQVVRGDSAAYFCASSPEAVGPDTQYFGPGTRLTVL.

This clone was seen more than once but under ten times. The rearrangement uses TRBV4-3 and TRBJ1-2; D not certain. The germline V gene has CDR1 LGHNA and CDR2 YSLEER. The CDR3 has 14 residues. V lost 5 bases to trimming and J lost 7 bases, with 17 bases between them. CDR3 protein: CASSGQTGMGGYTF. The CDR3 DNA reads as TGCGCCAGCAGCGGGCAAACGGGGATGGGTGGCTACACCTTC.

The CDR3 bases are TGTGCCAGCAGCCTCCGAGAGGTCGGCTACACCTTC. It specifies CASSLREVGYTF. This chain links TRBV7-2 with TRBJ1-2, with D uncertain. V was shortened by 5 bases and J by 8 bases, with 12 bases between the two germline ends. This CDR3 region has 12 residues. Per germline, CDR1 SGHTA and CDR2 FQGNSA.

The chain links TRBV4-3 to TRBJ2-2; D is perhaps TRBD1 (6 bases). Germline values: CDR1 LGHNA, CDR2 YSLEER. This CDR3 region has 18 residues. Trimming shortened V by 3 bases and J by 0 bases, and 17 bases separated the two germline ends. In DNA form, the CDR3 reads TGCGCCAGCAGCCACCCCGGATCAACAGGGTCGAACACCGGGGAGCTGTTTTTT. Translation gives CASSHPGSTGSNTGELFF.

The rearrangement links TRBV19 to TRBJ2-6, with 9 bases matching TRBD1. With 4 bases clipped from V and 1 base from J, the junction kept 14 bases outside the gene matches. Per germline, CDR1 LNHDA and CDR2 SQIVND (reference sequence). The CDR3 covers 20 residues. Written as DNA, the CDR3 is TGTGCCAGTAGTACTTATAATCCGGGACAGGGATCGTCTGGGGCCAACGTCCTGACTTTC. Translated, it gives CASSTYNPGQGSSGANVLTF.

The chain links TRBV7-6 to TRBJ1-6; D uncertain. The CDR3 has 12 residues. Between the trimmed V and J ends, which lost 1 base and 7 bases, there was a span of 2 bases. Germline V gene data show CDR1 as SGHVS and CDR2 as FNYEAQ. CDR3 in DNA: TGTGCCAGCAGCTTAGGGAATTCACCCCTCCACTTT. Its protein is CASSLGNSPLHF.

This chain joins TRBV5-6 and TRBJ2-7; D might be TRBD2 (5 bases). This CDR3 has 13 amino acids. Germline loops: CDR1 SGHDT, CDR2 YYEEEE. Trimming pared 4 bases from V and 6 bases from J, leaving 14 bases between. In DNA form, the CDR3 reads TGTGCCAGCAGCAGCGGCTTCCTACGCGAGCAGTACTTC. Protein product: CASSSGFLREQYF.

The chain uses TRBV18 and TRBJ1-5; D not certain. CDR3 size: 15 residues. V lost 1 base to trimming and J lost 1 base, with 8 bases between them. Germline V gives CDR1 KGHSH, CDR2 LQKENI. The CDR3, as DNA: TGTGCCAGCTCACCACTGGGTCTGAGCAATCAGCCCCAGCATTTT. Translating it yields CASSPLGLSNQPQHF.

The chain carries TRBV28 and TRBJ1-4; D may be TRBD1 (5 bases). CDR3 length: 15 amino acids. Germline V gives CDR1 MDHEN, CDR2 SYDVKM. V lost 7 bases to trimming and J lost 5 bases, with 17 bases between them. CDR3 sequence (DNA): TGTGCCAGCACTTCCGAGGGGTGGAGGAATGAAAAACTGTTTTTT. Translating gives CASTSEGWRNEKLFF.

The CDR3 sequence: CASSLVSGNTGELFF. CDR3 bases: TGTGCCAGCAGCTTAGTATCAGGGAACACCGGGGAGCTGTTTTTT. V and J are TRBV7-2 and TRBJ2-2; D is uncertain. The CDR3 sequence is 15 residues long. V lost 1 base, J lost 1 base, and 7 bases lay in between. Germline lookup yields CDR1 SGHTA and CDR2 FQGNSA.

This rearrangement joins TRBV15 to TRBJ1-3, with D possibly TRBD1 on 6 matching bases. The V gene lost 0 bases and the J gene lost 1 base, with 7 bases spanning the gap. Germline assignment: CDR1 LNHNV and CDR2 YYDKDF (reference sequence). This CDR3 region has 15 residues. This chain's CDR3 is CATSREGHSGNTIYF. The CDR3 nucleotides read TGTGCCACCAGCAGAGAGGGACATTCTGGAAACACCATATATTTT.

Only one count was recorded for this clone. This rearrangement joins TRBV15 to TRBJ2-5; 7 bases are shared with TRBD2. The ends lost 2 bases at V and 1 base at J; junction bases unmatched: 1. Germline CDR1 and CDR2: LNHNV and YYDKDF (reference sequence). The CDR3 runs to 14 residues. CDR3 sequence: CATSRTGGQETQYF. CDR3 bases: TGTGCCACCAGCAGAACGGGGGGCCAAGAGACCCAGTACTTC.

The rearrangement links TRBV5-1 to TRBJ2-2; D remains unclear. V was clipped by 5 bases and J by 6 bases, with 8 bases between them. CDR1 is SGHRS and CDR2 is YFSETQ in the germline V gene. The CDR3 is 12 residues long. CDR3 bases: TGCGCCAGCAGACTAAACGCCGGGGAGCTGTTTTTT. Translation: CASRLNAGELFF.

This clone occurred once. The CDR3 DNA sequence: TGTGCCACTGGGGCGGTAGACTACGAGCAGTACTTC. Its translation is CATGAVDYEQYF. This chain links TRBV7-6 with TRBJ2-7; D might be TRBD1 (5 bases). V lost 10 bases, J lost 3 bases, and 13 bases lay in between. Germline-derived CDR1 and CDR2 are SGHVS and FNYEAQ. The CDR3 has 12 amino acids. Supplemented by reference TRBV7-6 and TRBJ2-7, the full variable domain reads GAGVSQSPRYKVTKRGQDVALRCDPISGHVSLYWYRQALGQGPEFLTYFNYEAQQDKSGLPNDRFSAERPEGSISTLTIQRTEQRDSAMYRCATGAVDYEQYFGPGTRLTVT.

This chain links TRBV7-2 with TRBJ2-4, with 10 bases aligning to TRBD2. Germline assignment: CDR1 SGHTA and CDR2 FQGNSA. CDR3 length: 15 amino acids. The J segment lost 1 base and the V segment lost 5 bases, leaving 2 bases of the junction unmatched. DNA for the CDR3: TGTGCCAGCAGCCCGGGACTAGCGGCCAAAAACATTCAGTACTTC. As protein: CASSPGLAAKNIQYF.

In the case of this clone: The same CDR3 also results from other DNA sequences found in this sample. The genes are TRBV4-1 and TRBJ2-1, with 8 bases that match TRBD2. The germline V gene encodes CDR1 MGHRA and CDR2 YSYEKL. The CDR3 length is 15 residues. V was pared by 1 base and J by 5 bases, with 4 bases of the junction left unmatched. The CDR3 DNA reads TGCGCCAGCAGCCAAGGGGCGGGGGGACACAATGAGCAGTTCTTC. Translating it yields CASSQGAGGHNEQFF.

The genes are TRBV7-9 and TRBJ2-5, with 9 bases matching TRBD2. The assigned J gene may be wrong: the sequence end matches TRBJ2-7 better. The germline V gene encodes CDR1 SEHNR and CDR2 FQNEAQ (reference sequence). This CDR3 is 15 amino acids long. Here the CDR3 reads CASSHPLAGTFEQYF. The CDR3, as DNA: TGTGCCAGCAGCCATCCACTAGCGGGTACTTTCGAGCAGTACTTC.

The chain uses TRBV10-2 and TRBJ1-5, with D possibly matching TRBD1 (6 bases). V lost 5 bases, J lost 6 bases, and 14 bases lay in between. Germline loops: CDR1 WSHSY, CDR2 SAAADI. This CDR3 comprises 14 residues. The CDR3: CASSPTGSGQPQHF. Written as DNA, the CDR3 is TGCGCCAGCAGTCCTACAGGGAGCGGTCAGCCCCAGCATTTT.